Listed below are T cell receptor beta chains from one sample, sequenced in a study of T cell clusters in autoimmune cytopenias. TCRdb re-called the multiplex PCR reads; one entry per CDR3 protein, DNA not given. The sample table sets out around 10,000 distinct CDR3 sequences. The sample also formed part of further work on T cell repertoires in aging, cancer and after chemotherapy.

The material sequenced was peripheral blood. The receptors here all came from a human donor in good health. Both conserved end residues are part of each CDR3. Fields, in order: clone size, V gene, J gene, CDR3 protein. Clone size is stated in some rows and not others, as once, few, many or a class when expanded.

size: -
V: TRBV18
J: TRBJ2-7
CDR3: CASSPDGGNEQYF

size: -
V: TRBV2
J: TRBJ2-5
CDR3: CASSLQGSRQETQYF

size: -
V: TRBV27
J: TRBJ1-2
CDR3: CASSQQGARSGYTF

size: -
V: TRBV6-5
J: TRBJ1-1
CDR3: CASREGLRMNTEAFF

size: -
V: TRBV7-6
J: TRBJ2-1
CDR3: CASSLVPSGGLSSYNEQFF

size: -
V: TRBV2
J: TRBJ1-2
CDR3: CASSEKGPGYTF

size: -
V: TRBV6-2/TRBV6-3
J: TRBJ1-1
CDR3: CASSLVGRVNTEAFF

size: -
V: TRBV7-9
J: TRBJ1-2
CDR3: CASSLTAGVGGYTF

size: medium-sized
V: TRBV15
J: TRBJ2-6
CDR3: CATSRMEGATSGANVLTF

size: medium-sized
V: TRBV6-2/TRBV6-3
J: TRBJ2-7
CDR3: CASSFGGSYEQYF

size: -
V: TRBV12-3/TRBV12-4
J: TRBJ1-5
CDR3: CATSWGGQPQHF

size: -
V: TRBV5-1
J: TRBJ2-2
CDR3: CASSLDGAGELFF

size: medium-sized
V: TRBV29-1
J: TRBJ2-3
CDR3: CSVERGGRTDTQYF

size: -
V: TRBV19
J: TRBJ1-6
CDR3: CASSIEAAGLNSPLHF

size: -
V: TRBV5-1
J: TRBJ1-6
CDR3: CASSLTGENSPLHF

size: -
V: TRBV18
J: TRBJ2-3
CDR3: CASHPLADAGGADTQYF

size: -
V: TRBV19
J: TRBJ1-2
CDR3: CASSISDNYGYTF

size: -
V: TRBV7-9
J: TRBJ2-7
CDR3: CASSGTDGPTFQPEQYF

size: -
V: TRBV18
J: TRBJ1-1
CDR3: CASSRSGPGESFF

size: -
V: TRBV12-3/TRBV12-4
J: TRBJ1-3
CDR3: CASSPTGSGNTIYF

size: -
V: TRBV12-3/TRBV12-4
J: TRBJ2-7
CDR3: CASSLWGSQYF

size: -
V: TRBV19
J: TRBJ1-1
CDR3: CASSVKRGTEAFF

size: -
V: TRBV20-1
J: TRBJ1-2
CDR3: CSAPPDLNSGGYTF

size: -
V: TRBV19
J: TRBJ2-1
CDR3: CASRGTSGGGEQFF

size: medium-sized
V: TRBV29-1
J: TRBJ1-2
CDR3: CSVEVDRGDGYTF

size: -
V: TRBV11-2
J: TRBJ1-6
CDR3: CASSGWSFGPNSPLHF

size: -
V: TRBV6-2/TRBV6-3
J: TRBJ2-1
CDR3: CASSSLSSRGNEQFF

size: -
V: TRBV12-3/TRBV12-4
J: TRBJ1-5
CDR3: CASSLGHPQPQHF

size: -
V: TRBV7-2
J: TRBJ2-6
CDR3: CASEGSGANVLTF

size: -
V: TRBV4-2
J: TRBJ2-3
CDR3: CASSHSGGVSTDTQYF

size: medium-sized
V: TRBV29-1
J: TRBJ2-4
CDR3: CSVVPSGQGQNIQYF

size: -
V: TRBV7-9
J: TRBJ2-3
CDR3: CASSLSGDTQYF

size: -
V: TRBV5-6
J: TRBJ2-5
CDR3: CASSGGLAGPQETQYF

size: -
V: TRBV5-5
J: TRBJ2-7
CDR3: CASSFDSVGEQYF

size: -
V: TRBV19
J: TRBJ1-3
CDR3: CATHRRSSSGNTIYF

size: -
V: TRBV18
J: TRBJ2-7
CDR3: CASSPGQAAEQYF

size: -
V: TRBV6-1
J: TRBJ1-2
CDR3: CASSLTPSTDGYTF

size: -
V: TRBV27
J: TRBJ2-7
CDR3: CASRKRDEQYF

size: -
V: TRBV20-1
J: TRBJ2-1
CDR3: CSASSRDEQFF

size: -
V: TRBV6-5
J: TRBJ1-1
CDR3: CASSTDALEDKNTEAFF

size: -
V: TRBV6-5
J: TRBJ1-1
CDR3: CASSFRQGQRAEAFF

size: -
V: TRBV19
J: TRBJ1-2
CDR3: CASSKERGADYGYTF

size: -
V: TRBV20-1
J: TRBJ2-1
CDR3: CSARESASGSWEQFF

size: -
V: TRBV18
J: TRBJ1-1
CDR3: CASSPYITGATEAFF

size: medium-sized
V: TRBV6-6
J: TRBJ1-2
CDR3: CASSYPTGGGDGYTF

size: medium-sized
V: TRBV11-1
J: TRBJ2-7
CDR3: CASSLSRGWYEQYF

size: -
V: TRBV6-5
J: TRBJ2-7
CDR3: CASSSRDGRSYEQYF

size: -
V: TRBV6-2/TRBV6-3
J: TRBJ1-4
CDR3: CASSSAGGGLELFF

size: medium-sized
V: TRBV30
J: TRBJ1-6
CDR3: CAWSGQKGIGYNSPLHF

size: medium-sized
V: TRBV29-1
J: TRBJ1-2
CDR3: CSVMTGNYGYTF

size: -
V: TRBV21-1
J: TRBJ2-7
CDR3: CASSIRRTSGFYEQYF